This T cell receptor beta chain was documented in a study of vaccination effects on CD4 cells after COVID-19. Prior to sequencing, the ViraFEST assay stimulated PBMC with viral peptide pools, which expanded the antigen-specific CD4+ T cells. The authors isolated CD4+ T cells after around nine days of culture. Participants each got two BNT162b2 or mRNA-1273 vaccine doses. General study results and limits: After vaccination, at late timepoints, clones induced by infection and by vaccine contracted markedly.

Profiled with immunoSEQ multiplex PCR; TCRdb holds only in-frame clones, not every one. The sample lists about 16,000 clones, about 76% occurring once. A remark on this clone: The antigen is not known.

The receptor comes from a human donor who received a COVID-19 vaccine. Sequenced here: CD4+ T cells from PBMCs cultured with HCoV-NL63 spike peptides, sampled after COVID-19 vaccination.

The CDR3: CAISEWDSNNQPQHF. CDR3 sequence (DNA): TGTGCCATCAGTGAGTGGGACAGTAACAATCAGCCCCAGCATTTT. The chain employs TRBV10-3 and TRBJ1-5; 7 nucleotides agree with TRBD1. The CDR3 contains 15 residues. Germline V lookup: CDR1 ENHRY, CDR2 SYGVKD. V dropped 1 base and J dropped 3; count of bases not matched to a gene: 3.